This entry lists 6 T cell receptor beta chains sequenced from one sample in a study of blood T cells in healthy people across ages. A second about 7 to 11 cycle PCR used barcoded and J-beta primers. From the 5' RACE reads, TCRdb called clonotypes with MiXCR, one entry per CDR3 protein. Of about 2 million distinct CDR3 sequences in the sample, roughly 49% were seen once. The sample consisted of blood. Source of these receptors: a woman aged 40 to 49 in good health.

The chain carries TRBV4-2 and TRBJ1-6; D remains ambiguous. The CDR3 extends over 12 amino acids. Germline V gene lookup returns CDR1 LGHNA and CDR2 YNFKEQ. Trimming took 1 base from V and 10 from J, leaving 5 bases between them. The CDR3 loop is CASSQGWSPLHF. In DNA form, the CDR3 reads TGTGCCAGCAGCCAAGGGTGGTCACCCCTCCACTTT.

This clonotype was seen a few times. The V gene is TRBV7-2, the J gene TRBJ2-7, with TRBD1 matching 7 bases. Germline-derived CDR1 and CDR2 are SGHTA and FQGNSA. The V and J ends lost 4 bases and 3 bases, in that order; junction bases with no gene match: 9. The CDR3 runs to 15 residues. Here the CDR3 DNA reads TGTGCCAGCAGCTCCCCGGGACAGCAGCGCTACGAGCAGTACTTC. Residues: CASSSPGQQRYEQYF.

This clonotype was counted a few times. The chain uses TRBV7-9 and TRBJ2-4; D call uncertain. Gene TRBJ2-7 matches the end of the DNA better, so the J call may be wrong. The germline CDR1 and CDR2 sequences are SEHNR and FQNEAQ (reference sequence). The CDR3 covers 13 residues. CDR3 bases: TGTGCCAGCAGCAAAGACGGAAAGACCGAGCAGTACTTC. Its translation is CASSKDGKTEQYF.

J is TRBJ2-7 and V is TRBV7-2; weak D call: TRBD2 (6 bases). The CDR3 runs to 13 residues. From germline, CDR1 is SGHTA and CDR2 FQGNSA. Trimming left V 4 bases short and J 3 bases short, with 10 bases between. The CDR3 DNA is TGTGCCAGCAGCTGGGACTTGCTCTACGAGCAGTACTTC. It translates to CASSWDLLYEQYF.

The rearrangement joins TRBV20-1 to TRBJ1-2; tentatively, D is TRBD1 (5 bases). CDR1 DFQATT and CDR2 SNEGSKA come from the germline V gene (reference sequence). This CDR3 has 14 residues. The ends were cut back, 2 bases at V and 4 bases at J, with 14 bases in the middle. CDR3 DNA: TGCAGTGCTAGAAAGGACCCCGGGGGCTATGGCTACACCTTC. It yields the protein CSARKDPGGYGYTF.

The V and J genes are TRBV10-2 and TRBJ1-1; tentatively, D is TRBD1 (6 bases). Germline assignment: CDR1 WSHSY and CDR2 SAAADI. The CDR3 spans 15 residues. Trimming removed 2 bases from V and 3 bases from J, with 13 bases in between. CDR3 sequence (DNA): TGCGCCAGCAGTGAGGTAGGGGGGACATACACTGAAGCTTTCTTT. Encoded protein: CASSEVGGTYTEAFF.